Below are 27 T cell receptor beta chains sequenced from a single sample in a study of tumor-infiltrating lymphocytes in primary liver carcinoma. From 500 ng of total RNA, TCR beta-specific cDNA was reverse-transcribed using a constant-region primer. Three nested multiplex PCR rounds, a slightly modified ARM-PCR method, built the TCR beta libraries. Forward primers for TRBV1-TRBV30 and a C-beta reverse primer served the first two PCR rounds, at roughly 10 cycles each. TCRdb processed the multiplex PCR reads anew with MiXCR; each CDR3 protein has one entry. The repertoire consists of roughly 180,000 distinct CDR3 sequences, with less than 65% occurring once and the leading ten covering approximately 65%. Unsorted whole blood yielded the blood RNA, and germline DNA was also extracted. Sequences were obtained from peripheral blood. These receptors originate from a man aged 40-49 years with primary liver carcinoma and hepatitis B virus infection.

Concerning this clonotype itself: A single base separates this from a much larger clone, so it may be a read error. CDR3 sequence: CVSSDLDRGYEKLFF. For the CDR3, the DNA is TGTGTCAGCAGCGACCTGGACAGGGGTTACGAAAAACTGTTTTTT. This chain links TRBV11-2 with TRBJ1-4; 9 nucleotides match TRBD1. CDR1 and CDR2 from the germline V gene are SGHAT and FQNNGV. The CDR3 is made up of 15 amino acids. The whole variable domain, remainder taken from reference TRBV11-2 and TRBJ1-4, is EAGVAQSPRYKIIEKRQSVAFWCNPISGHATLYWYQQILGQGPKLLIQFQNNGVVDDSQLPKDRFSAERLKGVDSTLKIQPAKLEDSAVYLCVSSDLDRGYEKLFFGSGTQLSVL.

This clonotype was seen repeatedly, ten times or more. This chain joins TRBV29-1 and TRBJ1-5; D not certain. CDR3 length: 13 amino acids. CDR1 is SQVTM and CDR2 is ANQGSEA in the germline V gene. V shed 4 bases and J shed 2 bases, with 9 bases lying between them. The CDR3 loop is CSVAGVGNQPQHF. The CDR3 DNA sequence: TGCAGCGTTGCCGGGGTAGGCAATCAGCCCCAGCATTTT.

In this sample, this clonotype turned up a few times. The rearrangement links TRBV6-1 to TRBJ1-6; no clear D. V was shortened by 6 bases and J by 8 bases, with 14 bases between the two germline ends. CDR1 is MNHNS and CDR2 is SASEGT in the germline V gene. CDR3 size: 14 residues. In nucleotides, the CDR3 is TGTGCCAGCAGCCCCCAGTGGAGGGATTCACCCCTCCACTTT. Translating gives CASSPQWRDSPLHF.

This clonotype has at least ten counts. V usage is TRBV29-1 and J usage is TRBJ2-7; 10 nucleotides align to TRBD1. Losses at the gene ends were 6 bases for V and 4 bases for J; bases not matched to a gene: 9. The germline CDR1 and CDR2 sequences are SQVTM and ANQGSEA. This CDR3 region has 14 residues. The CDR3 sequence is CSVTHRDRGYEQYF. In DNA form, the CDR3 reads TGCAGCGTGACCCACCGGGACAGGGGTTACGAGCAGTACTTC.

The sample holds one count of this clonotype. V is TRBV11-2 and J is TRBJ2-7, with D perhaps TRBD2 (7 bases). Trimming left V 3 bases short and J 6 bases short, with 12 bases between. Germline lookup yields CDR1 SGHAT and CDR2 FQNNGV. The CDR3 loop spans 13 amino acids. CDR3 protein: CASSLWGGSEQYF. As DNA, the CDR3 is TGTGCCAGCAGCTTGTGGGGGGGCTCCGAGCAGTACTTC.

This clonotype was recorded a few times. CDR3 bases: TGCGCCAGCAGCCAAAGAGGTCAAGAGACCCAGTACTTC. It codes for CASSQRGQETQYF. This rearrangement joins TRBV4-1 to TRBJ2-5; the D is unclear. Germline values: CDR1 MGHRA, CDR2 YSYEKL. The CDR3 is made up of 13 amino acids. Trimming shortened V by 2 bases and J by 2 bases, and 6 bases separated the two germline ends.

V is TRBV7-9 and J is TRBJ1-5; D unclear. Germline V gives CDR1 SEHNR, CDR2 FQNEAQ (reference sequence). Deletions cut 5 bases from V and 7 bases from J, with 12 bases between. CDR3 length: 13 amino acids. In nucleotides, the CDR3 is TGTGCCAGCAGCGGGGAGGGTTTACAGCCCCAGCATTTT. Its translation: CASSGEGLQPQHF.

The gene calls are TRBV10-3 and TRBJ2-7, with TRBD2 matching over 13 bases. Germline-derived CDR1 and CDR2 are ENHRY and SYGVKD. The CDR3 sequence is 15 residues long. Trimming removed 5 bases from V and 8 bases from J; junction bases left unmatched: 9. The CDR3 nucleotides read TGTGCCATCAGTCAACTAGCGGGAGGGCAGGACAAGCAGTACTTC. Translating gives CAISQLAGGQDKQYF.

The chain recombines TRBV29-1 with TRBJ2-6; 7 bases line up with TRBD1. The CDR3 spans 15 residues. CDR1 is SQVTM and CDR2 is ANQGSEA in the germline V gene. Germline trimming cut 7 bases from V and 1 base from J; bases unmatched to any gene: 7. CDR3 sequence: CSAGTGESGANVLTF. In nucleotides, the CDR3 is TGCAGCGCCGGAACAGGGGAGTCTGGGGCCAACGTCCTGACTTTC. The entire variable domain, with the rest obtained from reference TRBV29-1 and TRBJ2-6, is as follows: SAVISQKPSRDICQRGTSLTIQCQVDSQVTMMFWYRQQPGQSLTLIATANQGSEATYESGFVIDKFPISRPNLTFSTLTVSNMSPEDSSIYLCSAGTGESGANVLTFGAGSRLTVL.

This clonotype was recorded only once. The V call is TRBV7-3, the J call TRBJ2-6; maybe TRBD1 (6 bases). This CDR3 spans 16 amino acids. CDR1 and CDR2 (germline): SGHTA, FQGTGA. V dropped 5 bases and J dropped 0 bases, with 11 bases sitting between them. DNA of the CDR3: TGTGCCAGCAGCCCCCAGACAGGCTCTGGGGCCAACGTCCTGACTTTC. It is translated as CASSPQTGSGANVLTF. Filled out from reference TRBV7-3 and TRBJ2-6, the complete variable domain reads GAGVSQTPSNKVTEKGKYVELRCDPISGHTALYWYRQSLGQGPEFLIYFQGTGAADDSGLPNDRFFAVRPEGSVSTLKIQRTERGDSAVYLCASSPQTGSGANVLTFGAGSRLTVL.

This clonotype was detected a few times. The V and J genes are TRBV12-3 or TRBV12-4 and TRBJ2-3; the D is unclear. This CDR3 has 13 residues. V was shortened by 3 bases and J by 2 bases, with 6 bases between the two germline ends. CDR3 nucleotides: TGTGCCAGCAGTTTGCCTCCCACAGATACGCAGTATTTT. As protein: CASSLPPTDTQYF.

There are a few counts of this clonotype. A much larger clonotype is one base distant, so this may be a read error. The chain recombines TRBV11-1 with TRBJ1-1, with D uncertain. Trimming took off 5 bases at V and 8 bases at J, with 18 bases between the two ends. The CDR3 has 14 amino acids. Germline V gene lookup returns CDR1 SGHAT and CDR2 FQDESV (reference sequence). DNA of the CDR3: TGTGCCAGCAGCCGCCTTACTATACCATGGGAAGCTTTCTTT. It translates to CASSRLTIPWEAFF.

In this sample, this clonotype turned up a few times. The V and J genes are TRBV5-6 and TRBJ1-2; D not resolved. The germline CDR1 and CDR2 sequences are SGHDT and YYEEEE. Trimming took 4 bases from V and 0 from J, leaving 7 bases between them. The CDR3 runs 13 residues. The CDR3 here is CASSEVTNYGYTF. The CDR3 DNA reads as TGTGCCAGCAGCGAAGTGACTAACTATGGCTACACCTTC.

This clonotype has more than one count but fewer than ten. The chain joins TRBV6-6 to TRBJ1-1; D gene ambiguous. Germline lookup yields CDR1 MNHNY and CDR2 SVGAGI (reference sequence). This CDR3 spans 14 amino acids. The ends were cut back, 6 bases at V and 8 bases at J, with 19 bases in the middle. The CDR3 sequence is CASSPSVDRAEAFF. The CDR3 DNA reads as TGTGCCAGCAGCCCTTCCGTCGACCGAGCAGAAGCTTTCTTT.

Of note for this clonotype: It may be a read error: a sequence one base away is much more abundant. This sequence joins TRBV29-1 and TRBJ1-1; D is perhaps TRBD1 (6 bases). The germline V gene encodes CDR1 SQVTM and CDR2 ANQGSEA. CDR3 length: 16 amino acids. The CDR3 spells CSVEWGWGGAYTKAFF. The CDR3 nucleotides read TGCAGCGTTGAATGGGGTTGGGGGGGGGCGTACACTAAAGCTTTCTTT.

This clonotype showed up just once. Its ends do not fully match the called genes, so a read error is possible. The rearrangement links TRBV29-1 to TRBJ1-1; D may be TRBD1 (6 bases). CDR1 and CDR2 (germline): SQVTM, ANQGSEA. CDR3 size: 12 residues. CDR3: CSIGGGDTEAFF. The CDR3 coding sequence is TGCAGCATTGGTGGGGGGGACACTGAAGCTTTCTTC.

This clonotype was recorded at least ten times. The gene calls are TRBV11-2 and TRBJ2-1; tentative D call: TRBD1 (6 bases). V was cut by 6 bases and J by 1 base, with 13 bases left in between. Germline CDR1 SGHAT, CDR2 FQNNGV. The CDR3 covers 15 residues. The CDR3 spells CASSPNRESYNEQFF. DNA of the CDR3: TGTGCCAGCAGTCCTAACAGGGAGTCCTACAATGAGCAGTTCTTC.

Turning to this clonotype: Given a much more abundant clone one base away, this may be a read error. This chain uses TRBV11-2 with TRBJ1-2, with TRBD1 matching 7 bases. CDR3 length: 13 residues. Germline assignment: CDR1 SGHAT and CDR2 FQNNGV. The DNA of the CDR3 is TGTGCCAGCAGTCAAGGGGGCGTCTATGGCAACACCTTC. Translated: CASSQGGVYGNTF.

On this clonotype itself: The junction does not match germline at one end; this may be a read error. The chain carries TRBV11-2 and TRBJ2-1, with D uncertain. CDR1 is SGHAT and CDR2 is FQNNGV in the germline V gene. The CDR3 consists of 14 residues. The CDR3 here is CASSSQMSANEQFF. In DNA form, the CDR3 reads TGTGCCAGCAGCTCCCAGATGTCAGCTAATGAGCAATTCTTC.

The rearrangement joins TRBV12-3 or TRBV12-4 to TRBJ2-1; 7 bases are a match to TRBD1. The CDR3 contains 14 residues. After removal of 0 bases from V and 10 bases from J, the junction contained 6 bases not matched to a gene. DNA for the CDR3: TGTGCCAGCAGTTTAGCCCCGACAGGGCTCGAGCAGTTCTTC. It codes for CASSLAPTGLEQFF.

This clonotype showed up many times. The rearrangement joins TRBV11-2 to TRBJ2-7; TRBD2 aligns across 10 bases. J was trimmed by 2 bases and V by 3 bases; bases with no gene match: 7. Germline V gene data show CDR1 as SGHAT and CDR2 as FQNNGV. CDR3 length equals 16 residues. The CDR3 sequence is CASSFKREGPAYEQYF. CDR3 nucleotides: TGTGCCAGCAGCTTTAAGCGGGAGGGGCCTGCCTACGAGCAGTACTTC.

This clonotype has just one count. The conserved phenylalanine or tryptophan normally closing the CDR3 is absent here, so this likely arose from a read error. The CDR3 nucleotides read TGTGCCAGCAGTTTATTGGGGACAGGGGTCGCGGATACGCAGTATTTA. This codes for CASSLLGTGVADTQYL. This chain links TRBV12-3 or TRBV12-4 with TRBJ2-3; TRBD1 matches 10 bases. CDR3 length: 16 residues. Trimming cost V 2 bases and J 6 bases; bases outside gene matches: 8.

This clonotype appeared a few times. The V gene is TRBV7-8, the J gene TRBJ2-7; D is uncertain. The CDR3 covers 14 residues. CDR1 is SGHVS and CDR2 is FQNEAQ in the germline V gene. Trimming stripped 5 bases from V and 3 bases from J, with 14 bases between. The CDR3 DNA reads as TGTGCCAGCAGCCTGGCTATCGATGGCTACGAGCAGTACTTC. Translating it yields CASSLAIDGYEQYF.

This clonotype was recorded only once. An end of the junction does not agree with germline; a read error may underlie this. The chain links TRBV11-2 to TRBJ2-7; 10 nucleotides align to TRBD2. CDR3 size: 16 residues. Germline V CDR1 and CDR2: SGHAT, FQNNGV. The CDR3, as DNA: TGTGCCAGCAGCCTGACCGAGGTAGCGGGAGGCTACGAGCGGTACTTC. Amino acids: CASSLTEVAGGYERYF. The full variable domain, in which reference TRBV11-2 and TRBJ2-7 provide the parts outside the CDR3, is EAGVAQSPRYKIIEKRQSVAFWCNPISGHATLYWYQQILGQGPKLLIQFQNNGVVDDSQLPKDRFSAERLKGVDSTLKIQPAKLEDSAVYLCASSLTEVAGGYERYFGPGTRLTVT.

CDR3 sequence reads: CASGQALGVHARKEQFF. The CDR3 region has the DNA TGTGCCAGCGGTCAGGCCCTCGGGGTCCACGCAAGAAAGGAGCAGTTCTTC. The rearrangement uses TRBV11-1 and TRBJ2-1; D is possibly TRBD2 (5 bases). Trimming shortened V by 8 bases and J by 10 bases, and 30 bases separated the two germline ends. Germline V gene lookup returns CDR1 SGHAT and CDR2 FQDESV (reference sequence). This CDR3 has 17 amino acids.

This clonotype showed up many times. The chain is built from TRBV29-1 and TRBJ2-1; 7 bases agree with TRBD2. Trimming removed 4 bases from V and 3 bases from J; junction bases left unmatched: 3. Germline lookup yields CDR1 SQVTM and CDR2 ANQGSEA. The CDR3 loop spans 13 amino acids. The CDR3 DNA reads as TGCAGCGTTGGAGCGGGGATCTACAATGAGCAGTTCTTC. This gives the protein CSVGAGIYNEQFF.

The V call is TRBV12-3 or TRBV12-4, the J call TRBJ2-1; 8 positions agree with TRBD2. V gave up 1 base and J gave up 1 base; unmatched junction bases: 6. The CDR3 totals 17 residues. The CDR3 region has the DNA TGTGCCAGCAGTTTAGGGGCCAGCGGGAGTTCCTACAATGAGCAGTTCTTC. Its protein is CASSLGASGSSYNEQFF.